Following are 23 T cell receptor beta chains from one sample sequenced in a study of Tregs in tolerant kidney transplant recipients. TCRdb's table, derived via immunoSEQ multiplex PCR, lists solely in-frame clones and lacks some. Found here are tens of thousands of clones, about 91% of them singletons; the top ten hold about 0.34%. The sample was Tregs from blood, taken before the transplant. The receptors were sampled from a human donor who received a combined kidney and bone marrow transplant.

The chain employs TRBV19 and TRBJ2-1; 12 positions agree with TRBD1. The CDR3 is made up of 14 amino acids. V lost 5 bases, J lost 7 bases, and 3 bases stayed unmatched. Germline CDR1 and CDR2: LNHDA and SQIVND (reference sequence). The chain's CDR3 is CASSWDRGLNEQFF. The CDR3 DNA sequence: TGTGCCAGTAGTTGGGACAGGGGGCTTAATGAGCAGTTCTTC.

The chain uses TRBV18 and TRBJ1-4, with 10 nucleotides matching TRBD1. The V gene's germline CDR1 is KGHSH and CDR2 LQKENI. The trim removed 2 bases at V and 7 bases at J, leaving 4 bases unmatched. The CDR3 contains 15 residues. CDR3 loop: CASSPTTGGGEKLFF. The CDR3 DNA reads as TGTGCCAGCTCACCAACGACAGGGGGCGGTGAAAAACTGTTTTTT.

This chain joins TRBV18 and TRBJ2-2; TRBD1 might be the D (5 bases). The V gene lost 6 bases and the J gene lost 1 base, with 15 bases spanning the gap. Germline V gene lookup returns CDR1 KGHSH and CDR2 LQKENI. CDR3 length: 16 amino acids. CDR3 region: CASSLRGAMNTGELFF. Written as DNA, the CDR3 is TGTGCCAGCTCCCTTCGTGGGGCAATGAACACCGGGGAGCTGTTTTTT. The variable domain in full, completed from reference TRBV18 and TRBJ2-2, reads NAGVMQNPRHLVRRRGQEARLRCSPMKGHSHVYWYRQLPEEGLKFMVYLQKENIIDESGMPKERFSAEFPKEGPSILRIQQVVRGDSAAYFCASSLRGAMNTGELFFGEGSRLTVL.

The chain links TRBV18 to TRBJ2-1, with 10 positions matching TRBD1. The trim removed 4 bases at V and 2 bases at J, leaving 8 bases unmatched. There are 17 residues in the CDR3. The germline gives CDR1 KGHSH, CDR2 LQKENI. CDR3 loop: CASSLSPTGGTYNEQFF. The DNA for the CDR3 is TGTGCCAGCTCACTTTCACCGACAGGGGGCACCTACAATGAGCAGTTCTTC.

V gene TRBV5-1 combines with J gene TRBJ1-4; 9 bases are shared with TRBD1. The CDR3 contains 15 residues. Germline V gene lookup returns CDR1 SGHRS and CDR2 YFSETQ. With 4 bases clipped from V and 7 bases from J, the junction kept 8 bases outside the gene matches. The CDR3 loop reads CASSVPQGAGEKLFF. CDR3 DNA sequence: TGCGCCAGCAGCGTACCACAGGGGGCGGGTGAAAAACTGTTTTTT.

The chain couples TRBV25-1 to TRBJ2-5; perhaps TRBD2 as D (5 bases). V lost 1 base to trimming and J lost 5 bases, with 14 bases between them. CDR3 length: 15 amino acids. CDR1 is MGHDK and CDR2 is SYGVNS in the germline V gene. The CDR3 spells CASSEFEGGWETQYF. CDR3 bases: TGTGCCAGCAGTGAATTTGAAGGCGGGTGGGAGACCCAGTACTTC.

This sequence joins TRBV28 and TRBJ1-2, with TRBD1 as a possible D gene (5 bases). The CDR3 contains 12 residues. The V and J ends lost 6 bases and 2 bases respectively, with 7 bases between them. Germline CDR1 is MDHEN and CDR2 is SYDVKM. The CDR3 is CASRGGNYGYTF. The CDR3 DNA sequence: TGTGCCAGCAGGGGGGGAAACTATGGCTACACCTTC.

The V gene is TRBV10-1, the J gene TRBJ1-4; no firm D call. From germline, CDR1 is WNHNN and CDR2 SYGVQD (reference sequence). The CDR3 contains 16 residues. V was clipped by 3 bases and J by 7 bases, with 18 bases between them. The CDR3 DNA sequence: TGCGCCAGCAGTGAAAGACCTCTCTGGCCCAGTGAAAAACTGTTTTTT. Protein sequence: CASSERPLWPSEKLFF.

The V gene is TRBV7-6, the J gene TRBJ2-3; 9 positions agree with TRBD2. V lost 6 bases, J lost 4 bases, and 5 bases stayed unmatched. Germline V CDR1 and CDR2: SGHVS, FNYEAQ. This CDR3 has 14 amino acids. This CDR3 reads CASRGSGSADTQYF. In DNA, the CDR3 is TGTGCCAGCAGGGGTAGCGGGAGCGCAGATACGCAGTATTTT.

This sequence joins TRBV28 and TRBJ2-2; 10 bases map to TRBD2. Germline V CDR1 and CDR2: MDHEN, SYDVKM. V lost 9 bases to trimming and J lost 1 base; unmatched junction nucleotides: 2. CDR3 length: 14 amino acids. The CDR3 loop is CASRTSGNTGELFF. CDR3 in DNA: TGTGCCAGTCGGACTAGCGGGAACACCGGGGAGCTGTTTTTT. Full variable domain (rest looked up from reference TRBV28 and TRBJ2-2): DVKVTQSSRYLVKRTGEKVFLECVQDMDHENMFWYRQDPGLGLRLIYFSYDVKMKEKGDIPEGYSVSREKKERFSLILESASTNQTSMYLCASRTSGNTGELFFGEGSRLTVL.

The CDR3 DNA sequence: TGTGCCAGTAGTGAACAGGGAACTGAAGCTTTCTTT. This encodes CASSEQGTEAFF. The chain has TRBV19 and TRBJ1-1; possible D gene TRBD1, 6 bases. Between the trimmed V and J ends, which lost 5 bases and 5 bases, there was a span of 9 bases. Germline V gene lookup returns CDR1 LNHDA and CDR2 SQIVND (reference sequence). This CDR3 is 12 amino acids long.

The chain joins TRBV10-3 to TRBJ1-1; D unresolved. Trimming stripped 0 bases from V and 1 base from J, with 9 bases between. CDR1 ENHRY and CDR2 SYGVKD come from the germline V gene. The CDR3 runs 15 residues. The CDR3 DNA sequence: TGTGCCATCAGTGAGTCCGAACTGAAGAACACTGAAGCTTTCTTT. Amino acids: CAISESELKNTEAFF.

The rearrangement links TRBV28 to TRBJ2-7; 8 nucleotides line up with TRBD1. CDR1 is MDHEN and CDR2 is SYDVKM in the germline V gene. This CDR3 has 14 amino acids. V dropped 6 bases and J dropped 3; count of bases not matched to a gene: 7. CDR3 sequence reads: CASSLDRGDYEQYF. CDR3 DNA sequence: TGTGCCAGCAGCCTCGACAGGGGAGACTACGAGCAGTACTTC.

CDR3 in DNA: TGTGCCAGCAGCACCACTTTAAGACAGGGGCGGTATGGCTACACCTTC. The encoded protein is CASSTTLRQGRYGYTF. The V call is TRBV21-1, the J call TRBJ1-2; TRBD1 is taken as the D call from the table, unchecked against the DNA. TRBV21-1 is a documented pseudogene. The CDR3 runs to 16 residues.

The CDR3 loop reads CASTTGQGAETQYF. The CDR3 coding sequence is TGTGCCAGTACCACCGGACAGGGGGCTGAGACCCAGTACTTC. The V and J genes are TRBV19 and TRBJ2-5; 11 positions match TRBD1. CDR3 size: 14 residues. The V and J ends lost 7 bases and 5 bases, in that order; junction bases with no gene match: 6. From germline, CDR1 is LNHDA and CDR2 SQIVND (reference sequence).

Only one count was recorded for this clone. The CDR3 region has the DNA TGTGCCATCAGTGAAGGGTCAGGGGTGCACTCACCCCTCCACTTT. This translates into CAISEGSGVHSPLHF. V is TRBV10-3 and J is TRBJ1-6, with D possibly being TRBD1 (6 bases). Germline values: CDR1 ENHRY, CDR2 SYGVKD. Trimming shortened V by 3 bases and J by 10 bases, and 16 bases separated the two germline ends. The CDR3 covers 15 residues.

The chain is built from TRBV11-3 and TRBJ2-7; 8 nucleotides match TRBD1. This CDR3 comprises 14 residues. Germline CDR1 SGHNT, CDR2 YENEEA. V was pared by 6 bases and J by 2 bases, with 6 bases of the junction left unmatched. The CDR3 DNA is TGTGCCAGCAGATCTTCACAGGGGGCCTACGAGCAGTACTTC. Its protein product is CASRSSQGAYEQYF.

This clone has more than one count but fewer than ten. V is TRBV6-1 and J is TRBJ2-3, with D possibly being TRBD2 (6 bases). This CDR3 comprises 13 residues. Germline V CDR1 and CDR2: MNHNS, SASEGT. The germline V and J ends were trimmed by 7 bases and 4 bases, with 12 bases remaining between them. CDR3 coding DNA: TGTGCCAGCAATAGGCGGGAATCAGATACGCAGTATTTT. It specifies CASNRRESDTQYF.

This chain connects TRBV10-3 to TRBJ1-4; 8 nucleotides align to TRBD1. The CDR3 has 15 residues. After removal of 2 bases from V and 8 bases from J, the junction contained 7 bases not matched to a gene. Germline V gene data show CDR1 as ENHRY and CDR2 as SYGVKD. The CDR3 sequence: CAISEDRGRGEKLFF. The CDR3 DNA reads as TGTGCCATCAGTGAGGACAGGGGCCGGGGAGAAAAACTGTTTTTT.

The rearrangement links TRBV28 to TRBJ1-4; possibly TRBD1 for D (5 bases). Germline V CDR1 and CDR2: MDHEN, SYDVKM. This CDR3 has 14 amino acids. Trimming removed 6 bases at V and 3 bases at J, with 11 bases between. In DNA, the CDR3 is TGTGCCAGCAGACGTGGGGGGGCTAATGAAAAACTGTTTTTT. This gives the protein CASRRGGANEKLFF.

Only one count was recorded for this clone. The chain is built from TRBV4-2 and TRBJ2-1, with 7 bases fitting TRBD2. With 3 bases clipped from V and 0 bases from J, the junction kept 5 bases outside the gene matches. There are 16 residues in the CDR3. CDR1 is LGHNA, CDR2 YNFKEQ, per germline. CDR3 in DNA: TGTGCCAGCAGCCATGGGGGGGGTGCCTCCTACAATGAGCAGTTCTTC. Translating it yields CASSHGGGASYNEQFF.

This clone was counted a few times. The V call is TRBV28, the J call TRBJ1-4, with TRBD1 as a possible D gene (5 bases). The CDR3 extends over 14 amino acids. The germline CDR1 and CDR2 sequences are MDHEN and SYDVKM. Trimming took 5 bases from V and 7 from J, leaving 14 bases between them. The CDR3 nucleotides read TGTGCCAGCAGTATATCCGACGGGACTGAAAAACTGTTTTTT. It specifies CASSISDGTEKLFF.

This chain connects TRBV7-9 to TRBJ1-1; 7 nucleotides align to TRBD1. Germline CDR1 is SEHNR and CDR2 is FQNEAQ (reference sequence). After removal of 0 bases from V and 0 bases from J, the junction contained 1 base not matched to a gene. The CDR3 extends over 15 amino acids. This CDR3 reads CASSLAQGMNTEAFF. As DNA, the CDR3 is TGTGCCAGCAGCTTAGCACAGGGGATGAACACTGAAGCTTTCTTT.